Listed here is a single TCR beta chain. Its antigen is currently unknown. This entry comes from a study of regulatory T cells in long-lasting Graves disease. The study's findings and limits: A greater number of public clonotypes (roughly 2,800) was shared by persistent patients than by new patients (over 900). The study found TRBV28, TRBJ1-2 and TRBJ2-5 favored in persistent disease.

V dropped 11 bases and J dropped 9; count of bases not matched to a gene: 15. Germline assignment: CDR1 KGHDR and CDR2 SFDVKD. This CDR3 is 14 amino acids long. In building TCR beta libraries, iRepertoire HTBI primers were used together with Arm-PCR of CDR3 regions. Per the original data handling: Throughout the samples, researchers identified some 57 TRBV and approximately 13 TRBJ segments. From the multiplex PCR reads, TCRdb called clonotypes with MiXCR, one entry per CDR3 protein. These V and J calls are TCRdb output, not the study's own analysis. The table has roughly 400,000 distinct CDR3 sequences, under 25% seen once. Regarding time point: persistent/refractory GD, antithyroid drugs over 5 years with positive TRAb. Researchers made the TCR library from RNA that was extracted from PBMCs.

V usage is TRBV24-1 and J usage is TRBJ2-1; the match to TRBD2 covers 7 bases. The sequence derives from a female donor with Graves disease. Material: peripheral blood mononuclear cells (PBMCs), obtained when the disease was refractory, from a patient treated with antithyroid drugs. CDR3: CASAPAGSRFEQFF. In nucleotides, the CDR3 is TGTGCCAGTGCCCCAGCGGGGAGCCGTTTTGAGCAGTTCTTC.